The 32 T cell receptor beta chains in this list originate from one sample, sequenced in a study of shared clonotypes between healthy human individuals. Clones were read by immunoSEQ multiplex PCR, and TCRdb kept only the in-frame ones, dropping some. The sample yields 650,000 to 800,000 clones, roughly two thirds seen once. Sample: memory CD4+ T cells sorted from blood. Stated subset: CD45RA-negative fraction. The receptors were gathered from a woman aged 25 to 39 in good health.

The chain carries TRBV2 and TRBJ2-7; possibly TRBD1 for D (6 bases). CDR3 length: 13 residues. Germline V lookup: CDR1 SNHLY, CDR2 FYNNEI. The V end lost 7 bases, the J end lost 6 bases, and 16 bases lay between the germline ends. CDR3 loop: CASKGLQGPEQYF. DNA for the CDR3: TGTGCCAGCAAGGGATTACAGGGACCCGAGCAGTACTTC.

The chain combines TRBV2 with TRBJ2-5; D might be TRBD2 (5 bases). Germline V gives CDR1 SNHLY, CDR2 FYNNEI. The V end was cut by 8 bases, the J end by 4 bases, with 14 bases between. The CDR3 totals 13 residues. This CDR3 reads CASVLRETETQYF. CDR3 nucleotide sequence: TGTGCCAGCGTCCTGAGGGAGACAGAGACCCAGTACTTC.

At least ten counts were recorded for this clone. The CDR3 sequence: CASSYAGLPNEQFF. The CDR3 DNA sequence: TGCGCCAGCAGCTATGCCGGACTCCCCAATGAGCAGTTCTTC. The chain recombines TRBV5-1 with TRBJ2-1; D may be TRBD2 (5 bases). This CDR3 has 14 amino acids. V was clipped by 3 bases and J by 6 bases, with 13 bases between them. Germline assignment: CDR1 SGHRS and CDR2 YFSETQ.

This clone has a handful of counts. The chain is built from TRBV18 and TRBJ2-1; no firm D call. The CDR3 sequence is 12 residues long. V was clipped by 3 bases and J by 3 bases, with 3 bases between them. Germline values: CDR1 KGHSH, CDR2 LQKENI. The CDR3 region is CASSPRYNEQFF. For the CDR3, the DNA is TGTGCCAGCTCACCGCGCTACAATGAGCAGTTCTTC.

The chain couples TRBV5-1 to TRBJ2-1; possibly TRBD1 or TRBD2 for D (5 bases each). In germline, CDR1 is SGHRS, CDR2 YFSETQ. This CDR3 spans 14 amino acids. Trimming removed 4 bases from V and 4 bases from J, with 12 bases in between. The CDR3 spells CASSAGTEYNEQFF. The CDR3 DNA sequence: TGCGCCAGCAGCGCCGGGACGGAATACAATGAGCAGTTCTTC.

CDR3 nucleotides: TGTGCCAGCAGCTCCTGGACTAGATCAGATACGCAGTATTTT. Amino acid sequence: CASSSWTRSDTQYF. The V and J genes are TRBV5-6 and TRBJ2-3, with 7 bases matching TRBD2. This CDR3 is 14 amino acids long. CDR1 is SGHDT and CDR2 is YYEEEE in the germline V gene. V dropped 3 bases and J dropped 4; count of bases not matched to a gene: 5.

As for this clone: A much larger clone lies one base from this, so it may be a read error. The chain uses TRBV5-1 and TRBJ1-2, with D unresolved. Between the trimmed V and J ends, which lost 0 bases and 0 bases, there was a span of 3 bases. The CDR3 is made up of 13 amino acids. CDR1 and CDR2 (germline): SGHRS, YFSETQ. CDR3 in DNA: TGCGCCAGCAGCTTGGCCGCTAACTATGGCTACACCTTC. Translated: CASSLAANYGYTF.

This chain links TRBV7-9 with TRBJ1-2; TRBD1 is a possible D gene (5 bases). The CDR3 contains 15 residues. Germline CDR1 SEHNR, CDR2 FQNEAQ (reference sequence). V was shortened by 2 bases and J by 8 bases, with 18 bases between the two germline ends. The CDR3 loop reads CASSLNPGGTAGYTF. CDR3 DNA sequence: TGTGCCAGCAGCTTAAACCCGGGCGGGACTGCCGGCTACACCTTC. The variable domain in full, completed from reference TRBV7-9 and TRBJ1-2, reads DTGVSQNPRHKITKRGQNVTFRCDPISEHNRLYWYRQTLGQGPEFLTYFQNEAQLEKSRLLSDRFSAERPKGSFSTLEIQRTEQGDSAMYLCASSLNPGGTAGYTFGSGTRLTVV.

V gene TRBV19 combines with J gene TRBJ2-1; 8 nucleotides align to TRBD2. With 2 bases clipped from V and 4 bases from J, the junction kept 4 bases outside the gene matches. CDR3 length: 15 residues. Germline V gene data show CDR1 as LNHDA and CDR2 as SQIVND (reference sequence). CDR3: CASSIQLAEYNEQFF. The DNA of the CDR3 is TGTGCCAGTAGTATACAACTAGCGGAGTACAATGAGCAGTTCTTC. Full variable domain (remainder filled in from reference TRBV19 and TRBJ2-1): DGGITQSPKYLFRKEGQNVTLSCEQNLNHDAMYWYRQDPGQGLRLIYYSQIVNDFQKGDIAEGYSVSREKKESFPLTVTSAQKNPTAFYLCASSIQLAEYNEQFFGPGTRLTVL.

This chain links TRBV29-1 with TRBJ2-7, with TRBD1 as a possible D gene (6 bases). The V and J ends lost 6 bases and 1 base respectively, with 10 bases between them. Germline-derived CDR1 and CDR2 are SQVTM and ANQGSEA. CDR3 size: 12 residues. CDR3 sequence reads: CSVRQDSYEQYF. As DNA, the CDR3 is TGCAGCGTCCGACAGGATTCCTACGAGCAGTACTTC.

The chain joins TRBV19 to TRBJ1-2; TRBD1 is a possible D gene (5 bases). Germline loops: CDR1 LNHDA, CDR2 SQIVND (reference sequence). V was trimmed by 1 base and J by 1 base, leaving 10 bases between them. CDR3 length equals 15 residues. CDR3 sequence (DNA): TGTGCCAGTAGTATAGTGGACACCTTTAACTATGGCTACACCTTC. Amino acids: CASSIVDTFNYGYTF. The variable domain in full, completed from reference TRBV19 and TRBJ1-2, reads DGGITQSPKYLFRKEGQNVTLSCEQNLNHDAMYWYRQDPGQGLRLIYYSQIVNDFQKGDIAEGYSVSREKKESFPLTVTSAQKNPTAFYLCASSIVDTFNYGYTFGSGTRLTVV.

This chain joins TRBV7-2 and TRBJ2-1; D call uncertain. The CDR3 consists of 15 residues. Germline V lookup: CDR1 SGHTA, CDR2 FQGNSA. V lost 2 bases to trimming and J lost 6 bases, with 14 bases between them. CDR3 region: CASSLWVKGGNEQFF. CDR3 DNA: TGTGCCAGCAGCTTATGGGTCAAGGGTGGCAATGAGCAGTTCTTC.

V is TRBV7-2 and J is TRBJ1-1; TRBD1 might be the D (6 bases). Per the germline V gene, CDR1 is SGHTA and CDR2 is FQGNSA. The CDR3 is 14 residues long. The V end lost 5 bases, the J end lost 5 bases, and 15 bases lay between the germline ends. CDR3 nucleotide sequence: TGTGCCAGCAGCGCAAAGGGGGGTTATACTGAAGCTTTCTTT. Its translation: CASSAKGGYTEAFF.

This sequence joins TRBV10-1 and TRBJ1-4; D is perhaps TRBD1 (5 bases). Germline V gene data show CDR1 as WNHNN and CDR2 as SYGVQD (reference sequence). Trimming pared 0 bases from V and 3 bases from J, leaving 5 bases between. The length of the CDR3 is 14 residues. The CDR3 DNA follows: TGCGCCAGCAGTGAGTCGGGACCTAATGAAAAACTGTTTTTT. Residues: CASSESGPNEKLFF.

On this clone: Other DNA sequences in this specimen translate into the identical CDR3. The J gene is TRBJ2-1, the V gene TRBV5-1; unclear D gene. CDR3 length equals 15 residues. Germline values: CDR1 SGHRS, CDR2 YFSETQ. V was trimmed by 0 bases and J by 4 bases, leaving 11 bases between them. The CDR3 DNA sequence: TGCGCCAGCAGCTTGGACCTCCCTTCTTACAATGAGCAGTTCTTC. Protein sequence: CASSLDLPSYNEQFF.

The chain is built from TRBV6-5 and TRBJ1-2; 7 bases line up with TRBD1. V shed 6 bases and J 4 bases; nucleotides not matched to a gene: 5. The length of the CDR3 is 13 residues. Germline V gives CDR1 MNHEY, CDR2 SVGAGI. The CDR3 protein is CASSRDSTYGYTF. As DNA, the CDR3 is TGTGCCAGCAGCCGGGACAGCACCTATGGCTACACCTTC.

The chain is built from TRBV19 and TRBJ1-2; 10 bases map to TRBD1. The CDR3 runs 15 residues. Unmatched junction bases numbered 10, after V lost 5 bases and J lost 7 bases. Germline CDR1 and CDR2: LNHDA and SQIVND (reference sequence). Here the CDR3 reads CASSPSGTGARGYTF. Here the CDR3 DNA reads TGTGCCAGTAGTCCCTCCGGGACAGGGGCTCGTGGCTACACCTTC.

This clone was recorded once. The J gene is TRBJ2-5, the V gene TRBV6-1; D may match TRBD1 or TRBD2 (5 bases each). V was trimmed by 10 bases and J by 5 bases, leaving 17 bases between them. Germline CDR1 and CDR2: MNHNS and SASEGT. The CDR3 totals 13 residues. CDR3 DNA: TGTGCCATCATATGGTGGGGGAATGAGACCCAGTACTTC. Protein sequence: CAIIWWGNETQYF.

J is TRBJ1-2 and V is TRBV5-6; 8 bases are a match to TRBD1. V was clipped by 1 base and J by 2 bases; unmatched bases: 7. The CDR3 has 16 amino acids. In germline, CDR1 is SGHDT, CDR2 YYEEEE. This CDR3 is CASSLPLTGENYGYTF. CDR3 nucleotide sequence: TGTGCCAGCAGCTTGCCCTTGACAGGGGAAAACTATGGCTACACCTTC.

J is TRBJ2-7 and V is TRBV19; a weak D match, TRBD1 (6 bases). The CDR3 extends over 14 amino acids. CDR1 is LNHDA and CDR2 is SQIVND in the germline V gene (reference sequence). The V gene lost 6 bases and the J gene lost 0 bases, with 12 bases spanning the gap. CDR3 sequence: CASRDSPSSYEQYF. DNA of the CDR3: TGTGCCAGTAGGGACAGTCCCAGCTCCTACGAGCAGTACTTC.

The chain links TRBV5-1 to TRBJ2-7; no definite D call. The CDR3 spans 13 residues. Germline CDR1 is SGHRS and CDR2 is YFSETQ. Trimming stripped 0 bases from V and 5 bases from J, with 9 bases between. CDR3 bases: TGCGCCAGCAGCTTGGGGCTGAGCCACGAGCAGTACTTC. This codes for CASSLGLSHEQYF. Drawing the rest from reference TRBV5-1 and TRBJ2-7, the complete variable domain is KAGVTQTPRYLIKTRGQQVTLSCSPISGHRSVSWYQQTPGQGLQFLFEYFSETQRNKGNFPGRFSGRQFSNSRSEMNVSTLELGDSALYLCASSLGLSHEQYFGPGTRLTVT.

This clone was counted only a few times. This chain connects TRBV5-1 to TRBJ2-1; 7 bases are shared with TRBD2. The CDR3 consists of 14 residues. Germline CDR1 and CDR2: SGHRS and YFSETQ. V shed 5 bases and J 5 bases; nucleotides not matched to a gene: 7. The CDR3 DNA reads as TGCGCCAGCAGAGCTAGCGGAGTGGACAATGAGCAGTTCTTC. It yields the protein CASRASGVDNEQFF.

The rearrangement uses TRBV5-6 and TRBJ1-1; D gene ambiguous. The CDR3 is made up of 15 amino acids. V shed 4 bases and J shed 0 bases, with 13 bases lying between them. Germline CDR1 and CDR2: SGHDT and YYEEEE. The CDR3 is CASSENGDLNTEAFF. The DNA for the CDR3 is TGTGCCAGCAGCGAGAACGGTGATCTGAACACTGAAGCTTTCTTT.

This clone turned up a few times. This sample includes further DNA sequences coding for the same CDR3. The chain joins TRBV5-1 to TRBJ2-3; the D gene is possibly TRBD1 (6 bases). Per the germline V gene, CDR1 is SGHRS and CDR2 is YFSETQ. The CDR3 sequence is 15 residues long. The ends were cut back, 3 bases at V and 2 bases at J, with 13 bases in the middle. The CDR3 here is CASSWGQDLTDTQYF. Written as DNA, the CDR3 is TGCGCCAGCAGCTGGGGGCAGGACCTCACAGATACGCAGTATTTT. Variable domain in full (rest from reference TRBV5-1 and TRBJ2-3): KAGVTQTPRYLIKTRGQQVTLSCSPISGHRSVSWYQQTPGQGLQFLFEYFSETQRNKGNFPGRFSGRQFSNSRSEMNVSTLELGDSALYLCASSWGQDLTDTQYFGPGTRLTVL.

A word on this clone: Other nucleotide sequences in the sample specify the same CDR3. The rearrangement uses TRBV5-1 and TRBJ2-2, with D maybe TRBD2 (5 bases). Germline V gene data show CDR1 as SGHRS and CDR2 as YFSETQ. The CDR3 has 15 amino acids. The germline V and J ends were trimmed by 5 bases and 3 bases, with 14 bases remaining between them. The CDR3 loop is CASSVGDRDTGELFF. CDR3 DNA sequence: TGCGCCAGCAGTGTCGGGGATCGTGACACCGGGGAGCTGTTTTTT.

This chain links TRBV29-1 with TRBJ1-5, with a weak D call TRBD1 (5 bases). With 6 bases removed from V and 6 bases from J, the gap between germline ends came to 15 bases. From germline, CDR1 is SQVTM and CDR2 ANQGSEA. The CDR3 length is 13 residues. CDR3 region: CSVNTGLGQPQHF. CDR3 sequence (DNA): TGCAGCGTGAATACAGGTTTAGGTCAGCCCCAGCATTTT.

This clone was recorded once. The chain recombines TRBV19 with TRBJ1-2, with a possible D match to TRBD1 (6 bases). V was pared by 6 bases and J by 5 bases, with 13 bases between. The germline V gene has CDR1 LNHDA and CDR2 SQIVND (reference sequence). The length of the CDR3 is 13 residues. The CDR3: CASRANTGYGYTF. In nucleotides, the CDR3 is TGTGCCAGTAGAGCCAATACAGGGTATGGCTACACCTTC.

This clone was counted many times. This chain connects TRBV7-2 to TRBJ2-5; D is unresolved. The CDR3 covers 13 residues. Trimming pared 3 bases from V and 3 bases from J, leaving 8 bases between. Germline V gene sequence: CDR1 SGHTA, CDR2 FQGNSA. Here the CDR3 DNA reads TGTGCCAGCAGCTTTGGGCAGAAAGAGACCCAGTACTTC. Protein: CASSFGQKETQYF.

The chain links TRBV7-9 to TRBJ2-7; 7 bases fit TRBD2. The CDR3 consists of 14 residues. V was pared by 5 bases and J by 2 bases, with 6 bases of the junction left unmatched. Germline V gives CDR1 SEHNR, CDR2 FQNEAQ (reference sequence). DNA for the CDR3: TGTGCCAGCAGCCGGGGGGACTACCCCTACGAGCAGTACTTC. Protein: CASSRGDYPYEQYF.

The chain links TRBV18 to TRBJ1-2; unclear D gene. This CDR3 region has 15 residues. The germline CDR1 and CDR2 sequences are KGHSH and LQKENI. Deletions cut 2 bases from V and 1 base from J, with 11 bases between. Here the CDR3 DNA reads TGTGCCAGCTCACCATCGGAATATATTAACTATGGCTACACCTTC. Protein: CASSPSEYINYGYTF.

The chain employs TRBV11-2 and TRBJ2-7, with TRBD1 identical over 8 bases. The CDR3 covers 15 residues. J gave up 3 bases and V 2 bases, and 6 bases lay outside the gene matches. The V gene's germline CDR1 is SGHAT and CDR2 FQNNGV. CDR3 coding DNA: TGTGCCAGCAGCTTAAGTGGGACAGGTTTCTACGAGCAGTACTTC. It is translated as CASSLSGTGFYEQYF.

CDR3 region: CASSNRDGDTDTQYF. CDR3 nucleotides: TGTGCCAGCAGCAACCGGGACGGAGACACAGATACGCAGTATTTT. The chain carries TRBV11-2 and TRBJ2-3; the D call may be TRBD1 or TRBD2 (5 bases each). Trimming took 5 bases from V and 2 from J, leaving 14 bases between them. This CDR3 is 15 amino acids long. Germline V gene lookup returns CDR1 SGHAT and CDR2 FQNNGV. The whole variable domain, remainder taken from reference TRBV11-2 and TRBJ2-3, is EAGVAQSPRYKIIEKRQSVAFWCNPISGHATLYWYQQILGQGPKLLIQFQNNGVVDDSQLPKDRFSAERLKGVDSTLKIQPAKLEDSAVYLCASSNRDGDTDTQYFGPGTRLTVL.